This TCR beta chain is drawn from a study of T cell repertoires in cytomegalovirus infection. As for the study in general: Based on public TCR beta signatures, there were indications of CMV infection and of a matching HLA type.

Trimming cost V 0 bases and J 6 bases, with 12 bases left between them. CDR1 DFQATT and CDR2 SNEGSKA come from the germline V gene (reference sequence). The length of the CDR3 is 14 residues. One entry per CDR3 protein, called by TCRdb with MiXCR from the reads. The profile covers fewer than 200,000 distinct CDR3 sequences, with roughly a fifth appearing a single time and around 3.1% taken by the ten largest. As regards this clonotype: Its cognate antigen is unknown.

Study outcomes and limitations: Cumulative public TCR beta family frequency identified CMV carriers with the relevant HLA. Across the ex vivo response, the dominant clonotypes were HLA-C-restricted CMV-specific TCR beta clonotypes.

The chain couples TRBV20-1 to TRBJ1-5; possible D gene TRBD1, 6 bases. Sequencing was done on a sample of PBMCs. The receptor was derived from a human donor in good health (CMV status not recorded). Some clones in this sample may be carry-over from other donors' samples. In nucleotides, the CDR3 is TGCAGTGCTAGAGAGGGGGGGGCACGTCAGCCCCAGCATTTT. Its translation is CSAREGGARQPQHF.